Sequencing of this T cell receptor beta chain was carried out in a study of OX40 agonist ivuxolimab in advanced cancers. The wider study: Ivuxolimab doses were 0.01, 0.1, 0.3, 1.5, 3 or 10 mg/kg every 2 weeks. The eligibility criteria allowed prior anti-PD-1, anti-PD-L1 or anti-CTLA-4 therapy, and about 40% had some.

Germline values: CDR1 SGHRS, CDR2 YFSETQ. Trimming cost V 3 bases and J 1 base; bases outside gene matches: 6. This CDR3 spans 15 amino acids. A history of autoimmune disease or systemic immunosuppression excluded patients. Assay: immunoSEQ multiplex PCR; the TCRdb copy retains only in-frame clones and omits some. The profile shows almost 3,000 clones, approximately 84% of them singletons. This clone was recorded once. Its antigen is not identified. Study-level results: In the expanded peripheral T cells, antigen specificity was never determined.

The V gene is TRBV5-1, the J gene TRBJ2-7, with TRBD2 matching over 8 bases. This clonotype originated in an adult with an advanced solid tumor such as melanoma, head and neck, liver or kidney cancer. The starting material was CD4+ or CD8+ T cells sorted from blood, obtained in a trial of the OX40 agonist ivuxolimab. In DNA, the CDR3 is TGCGCCAGCAGCTCACTACTAGCGGCATCCTACGAGCAGTACTTC. Its translation is CASSSLLAASYEQYF.